This record concerns one T cell receptor (beta chain) sequence. Its antigen is unidentified. Assay used: immunoSEQ multiplex PCR; TCRdb lists only in-frame clones, some missing. Of about 1.5 million clones listed, 95% to 99% are singletons. This record belongs to a study of shared clonotypes between healthy human individuals. Study-level background: Donor ages ranged 18 to 49 years: a couple of women, a few men. Every donor yielded three CD4 naive, three CD4 memory, two CD8 naive and one CD8 memory plate.

Study-wide findings and caveats: Non-shared clonotypes displayed generation probabilities falling below those of clonotypes present in all four donors. Among the subsets, naive ones generally showed larger estimated richness than memory ones.

The specimen was naive CD4+ T cells sorted from blood. Subset given: CD45RA+ positively selected. This TCR derives from a man younger than 45 in good health.

The CDR3 here is CASSMGPSRDTQYF. In DNA, the CDR3 is TGTGCCAGTAGTATGGGACCGTCCAGAGATACGCAGTATTTT. V is TRBV19 and J is TRBJ2-3; either TRBD1 or TRBD2 may supply D (5 bases each). The V end lost 3 bases, the J end lost 5 bases, and 12 bases lay between the germline ends. Germline CDR1 LNHDA, CDR2 SQIVND (reference sequence). The CDR3 extends over 14 amino acids.